Following are 9 T cell receptor beta chains from one sample sequenced in a study of Ad26.COV2.S vaccination and SARS-CoV-2 variants. Assay used: immunoSEQ multiplex PCR; TCRdb lists only in-frame clones, some missing. The profile shows 350,000 to 400,000 clones, about 89% of them singletons. The treatment is: around 19 received Ad26.COV2.S at low or high dose, single or two shots; 5 received placebo; per-sample allocation not given. At day 63 after the first vaccine or placebo injection, samples were drawn. Here the sequenced sample was peripheral blood, taken in a trial of Ad26.COV2.S vaccine versus placebo. These TCRs come from a person aged 18-65 years who received the Ad26.COV2.S COVID-19 vaccine or a placebo.

This chain uses TRBV19 with TRBJ2-1; TRBD2 might be the D (5 bases). Germline V CDR1 and CDR2: LNHDA, SQIVND (reference sequence). V was trimmed by 3 bases and J by 0 bases, leaving 9 bases between them. This CDR3 has 15 residues. DNA of the CDR3: TGTGCCAGTAGTATCGCGGGCAACTCCTACAATGAGCAGTTCTTC. Encoded protein: CASSIAGNSYNEQFF. Filled out from reference TRBV19 and TRBJ2-1, the complete variable domain reads DGGITQSPKYLFRKEGQNVTLSCEQNLNHDAMYWYRQDPGQGLRLIYYSQIVNDFQKGDIAEGYSVSREKKESFPLTVTSAQKNPTAFYLCASSIAGNSYNEQFFGPGTRLTVL.

This clone was seen just once. The chain joins TRBV28 to TRBJ2-5; D uncertain. V lost 5 bases to trimming and J lost 5 bases, with 12 bases between them. The CDR3 covers 13 residues. CDR1 MDHEN and CDR2 SYDVKM come from the germline V gene. The CDR3 DNA reads as TGTGCCAGCAGTCAATACATCGAGGAGACCCAGTACTTC. This sequence encodes CASSQYIEETQYF.

This chain joins TRBV6-2 or TRBV6-3 and TRBJ1-1; TRBD1 is a possible D gene (5 bases). Trimming stripped 0 bases from V and 1 base from J, with 6 bases between. Germline values: CDR1 MNHEY, CDR2 SVGEGT. The CDR3 contains 14 residues. The CDR3 spells CASSYSRGNTEAFF. CDR3 nucleotides: TGTGCCAGCAGTTACTCAAGGGGGAACACTGAAGCTTTCTTT.

The chain employs TRBV4-1 and TRBJ2-1; D gene unclear. From germline, CDR1 is MGHRA and CDR2 YSYEKL. The V and J ends lost 1 base and 5 bases respectively, with 3 bases between them. The CDR3 extends over 12 amino acids. CDR3 coding DNA: TGCGCCAGCAGCCAAGTAAACAATGAGCAGTTCTTC. Amino acids: CASSQVNNEQFF.

The chain employs TRBV5-4 and TRBJ2-3; TRBD2 agrees at 8 bases. Germline CDR1 and CDR2: SGHNT and YYREEE (reference sequence). The CDR3 consists of 13 residues. Trimming removed 5 bases from V and 1 base from J; junction bases left unmatched: 0. The CDR3 DNA reads as TGTGCCAGCAGACTAGCGGGCACAGATACGCAGTATTTT. Its translation: CASRLAGTDTQYF.

This clone was picked up a small number of times. This chain links TRBV19 with TRBJ2-3; the D gene is possibly TRBD1 (6 bases). Germline CDR1 and CDR2: LNHDA and SQIVND (reference sequence). The V and J ends lost 5 bases and 0 bases respectively, with 15 bases between them. The CDR3 consists of 16 residues. CDR3 region: CASSARQASSTDTQYF. CDR3 bases: TGTGCCAGTAGTGCCCGACAGGCATCTAGCACAGATACGCAGTATTTT.

J is TRBJ2-3 and V is TRBV18, with 9 bases identical to TRBD2. CDR1 and CDR2 (germline): KGHSH, LQKENI. Trimming removed 0 bases from V and 0 bases from J; junction bases left unmatched: 7. The CDR3 has 18 residues. The CDR3 here is CASSPPILLAGSTDTQYF. CDR3 nucleotides: TGTGCCAGCTCACCACCGATTTTACTAGCGGGTAGCACAGATACGCAGTATTTT.

This chain connects TRBV30 to TRBJ2-7; 8 bases fit TRBD2. The ends lost 2 bases at V and 3 bases at J; junction bases unmatched: 6. Germline CDR1 reads GTSNPN; CDR2 reads SVGIG (reference sequence). The CDR3 covers 14 residues. CDR3 protein: CAWSHGTSHYEQYF. The CDR3, as DNA: TGTGCCTGGAGTCACGGGACTAGTCACTACGAGCAGTACTTC.

V is TRBV28 and J is TRBJ1-5, with D uncertain. From germline, CDR1 is MDHEN and CDR2 SYDVKM. V lost 6 bases, J lost 7 bases, and 13 bases lay in between. The CDR3 sequence is 13 residues long. CDR3 sequence (DNA): TGTGCCAGCAGCGGTTCAGTTCGCCAGCCCCAGCATTTT. Protein sequence: CASSGSVRQPQHF.